This is a list of T cell receptor beta chains from one sample in a study of blood T cell repertoires in COVID-19. Measured with immunoSEQ multiplex PCR; TCRdb has only the in-frame clones, and not every one. The sample consists of 35,000 to 50,000 clones, approximately 85% of them appearing once. Specimen: peripheral blood. All receptors derive from a human donor in a cohort sampled during active COVID-19. The CDR3 runs from the conserved cysteine through the conserved F or W. D genes are given only for firm matches. Clone size is stated in some rows and not others, as once, few, many or a class when expanded.

V,J,D,size,DNA,CDR3
TRBV28,TRBJ2-7,.,once,TGTGCCAGCAGTTCCAGACAGGTTCCCACCTACGAGCAGTACTTC,CASSSRQVPTYEQYF
TRBV5-1,TRBJ2-3,TRBD1,.,TGCGCCAGCAGCTTGGGAGGGGGCGGAGATACGCAGTATTTT,CASSLGGGGDTQYF
TRBV9,TRBJ1-4,.,.,TGTGCCAGCAGCGCACAGGGTTCGGTAACTAATGAAAAACTGTTTTTT,CASSAQGSVTNEKLFF
TRBV3-1/TRBV3-2,TRBJ2-2,.,.,TGTGCCAGCAGCCATACACAGGGCCACGGGGAGCTGTTTTTT,CASSHTQGHGELFF
TRBV18,TRBJ2-7,TRBD1,.,TGTGCCAGCTCCCTCTCACAGGGGATGAACGAGCAGTACTTC,CASSLSQGMNEQYF
TRBV6-6,TRBJ1-3,TRBD1,once,TGTGCCAGCAGTTACTCGGCAGGGGGCGCTGGAAACACCATATATTTT,CASSYSAGGAGNTIYF
TRBV6-5,TRBJ1-4,.,once,TGTGCCAGCAGCGATCGCGGGGTCGGGGAAAAACTGTTTTTT,CASSDRGVGEKLFF
TRBV7-9,TRBJ2-2,TRBD1,.,TGTGCCAGCAGCTTCGGCCGGGACAGGAACACCGGGGAGCTGTTTTTT,CASSFGRDRNTGELFF
TRBV7-9,TRBJ2-7,.,.,TGTGCCAGCAGCTCATACAGGGATGGCCCCTACGAGCAGTACTTC,CASSSYRDGPYEQYF
TRBV30,TRBJ1-5,.,.,TGTGCCTGGAGTCCCGGGGGGCGGCAGCCCCAGCATTTT,CAWSPGGRQPQHF
TRBV10-3,TRBJ1-1,.,.,TGTGCCATCAGTGACCCAGGACAAGGCACTGAAGCTTTCTTT,CAISDPGQGTEAFF
TRBV5-8,TRBJ1-4,.,.,TGTGCCAGCAGCGCTAAGTGGGGCGGTGAAAAACTGTTTTTT,CASSAKWGGEKLFF
TRBV18,TRBJ1-2,TRBD1,once,TGTGCCAGTTCACCGAGGACAGGGGGCGCCTATGGCTACACCTTC,CASSPRTGGAYGYTF
TRBV10-3,TRBJ2-1,.,.,TGTGCCATCAGTGAAGACAGGAAGCAGTTCTTC,CAISEDRKQFF
TRBV19,TRBJ1-2,.,.,TGTGCCAGTAGTATGGCCCCAGGTACCGCTAACTATGGCTACACCTTC,CASSMAPGTANYGYTF
TRBV3-1/TRBV3-2,TRBJ1-4,.,.,TGTGCCAGCAGCCAATTCAAGGGAGCAACTAATGAAAAACTGTTTTTT,CASSQFKGATNEKLFF
TRBV7-2,TRBJ2-3,TRBD1,once,TGTGCCAGCAGCCCCCGGAGGACAGGGGCGGCAGATACGCAGTATTTT,CASSPRRTGAADTQYF
TRBV27,TRBJ2-3,TRBD2,once,TGTGCCAGCAGTTGGGGTGGAGCGGGGGGGCCAGTCACAGATACGCAGTATTTT,CASSWGGAGGPVTDTQYF
TRBV6-5,TRBJ2-2,TRBD2,.,TGTGCCAGCACCCCGAGGCGGGGGTACACCGGGGAGCTGTTTTTT,CASTPRRGYTGELFF
TRBV7-7,TRBJ2-5,.,.,TGTGCTAGCAGCGTCTTCGCGTGGCAAGAGACCCAGTACTTC,CASSVFAWQETQYF
TRBV15,TRBJ1-4,.,once,TGTGCCACCAGCAGAGAGACAGTAGCTAATGAAAAACTGTTTTTT,CATSRETVANEKLFF
TRBV5-1,TRBJ1-6,.,.,TGCGCCAGCAGCTTGGGGGGAGCCGCCTATAATTCACCCCTCCACTTT,CASSLGGAAYNSPLHF
TRBV20-1,TRBJ1-2,.,many,TGCAGTGCTAGTACTTCCGGGTATGGCTACACCTTC,CSASTSGYGYTF
TRBV3-1/TRBV3-2,TRBJ2-3,.,.,TGTGCCAGCAGCCAAGACCCCTTCAGAGGGCCAGATACGCAGTATTTT,CASSQDPFRGPDTQYF
TRBV6-6,TRBJ1-3,.,.,TGTGCCAGCAGCAATAAACAGGGTAAAGGAAACACCATATATTTT,CASSNKQGKGNTIYF
TRBV30,TRBJ2-3,TRBD2,once,TGTGCCTGGGGGGGACTAGCGGGGGACACAGATACGCAGTATTTT,CAWGGLAGDTDTQYF
TRBV7-2,TRBJ1-2,TRBD1,.,TGTGCCAGCAGCTTACCAGGACAGGCGGTCTATGGCTACACCTTC,CASSLPGQAVYGYTF
TRBV2,TRBJ2-1,.,.,TGTGCCAGCAGTGAAGCACAAACAGGGGAGCAGTTCTTC,CASSEAQTGEQFF
TRBV19,TRBJ1-2,.,.,TGTGCCAGTAGTGGGGGCAGACTCTATGGCTACACCTTC,CASSGGRLYGYTF
TRBV25-1,TRBJ1-6,TRBD1,.,TGTGCCAGCAGTATGGGACGGGGACCTGGACAGGGGGGCACCCTCCACTTT,CASSMGRGPGQGGTLHF
TRBV5-4,TRBJ2-2,.,.,TGTGCCAGCAGCTTACAGGCCACCGGGGAGCTGTTTTTT,CASSLQATGELFF
TRBV4-1,TRBJ2-2,TRBD2,.,TGCGCCAGCAGCCAAGCTGTGGCGGGGGTACCTACCGGGGAGCTGTTTTTT,CASSQAVAGVPTGELFF
TRBV11-2,TRBJ2-7,.,.,TGTGCCAGCAGCTTTAGCGGCGCTCCCTCCTACGAGCAGTACTTC,CASSFSGAPSYEQYF
TRBV28,TRBJ2-1,.,few,TGTGCCAGCAACCGGGGGAGCTCCTACAATGAGCAGTTCTTC,CASNRGSSYNEQFF
TRBV7-2,TRBJ1-1,.,.,TGTGCCAGCAGCCTGGGGCGTGAAGCTTTCTTT,CASSLGREAFF
TRBV6-6,TRBJ2-3,.,.,TGTGCCAGACTAGCCAATAGAGAGTATTTT,CARLANREYF
TRBV5-1,TRBJ1-4,TRBD1,.,TGCGCCAGCAGTCTGGACAGGGGTAATGAAAAACTGTTTTTT,CASSLDRGNEKLFF
TRBV6-2/TRBV6-3,TRBJ2-3,TRBD2,.,TGTGCCAGCAGTTACTCCCTAGCGGGGGGCACAGATACGCAGTATTTT,CASSYSLAGGTDTQYF
TRBV7-9,TRBJ1-3,.,.,TGTGCCAGCAGCTTAGAGATATACAGGAGGGCCAACACCATATATTTT,CASSLEIYRRANTIYF
TRBV25-1,TRBJ1-2,TRBD1,.,TGTGCCAGCAGTGGTCCGGGACAGGGTGTGTCTTACTATGGCTACACCTTC,CASSGPGQGVSYYGYTF
TRBV7-9,TRBJ1-3,TRBD1,.,TGTGCCAGCAGCTTGGGACAGGGAACAAACACCATATATTTT,CASSLGQGTNTIYF
TRBV11-2,TRBJ2-1,TRBD2,.,TGTGCCAGCAGCTTAGAGGGACTAGCGGGGTCCTACAATGAGCAGTTCTTC,CASSLEGLAGSYNEQFF